Listed here are 18 T cell receptor beta chains from one sample, sequenced in a study of blood T cell repertoires in COVID-19. Sequencing used immunoSEQ multiplex PCR; TCRdb keeps in-frame clones, though not all of them. The sample carries 60,000 to 70,000 clones, about 90% recorded once. The material sequenced was peripheral blood. These receptor sequences come from a man aged 50 or older with active COVID-19.

The chain employs TRBV27 and TRBJ1-1; D is unresolved. The CDR3 length is 13 residues. Germline CDR1 and CDR2: MNHEY and SMNVEV (reference sequence). Trimming pared 4 bases from V and 1 base from J, leaving 7 bases between. The CDR3 reads CASSSRQNTEAFF. The CDR3 DNA sequence: TGTGCCAGCAGTTCAAGACAGAACACTGAAGCTTTCTTT.

The chain employs TRBV4-2 and TRBJ1-2; TRBD1 is a possible D gene (6 bases). Germline lookup yields CDR1 LGHNA and CDR2 YNFKEQ. The CDR3 contains 17 residues. Trimming stripped 0 bases from V and 4 bases from J, with 18 bases between. The CDR3 bases are TGTGCCAGCAGCCAAGATCAAGGGACATATACAACCTATGGCTACACCTTC. Protein sequence: CASSQDQGTYTTYGYTF.

This chain uses TRBV5-1 with TRBJ2-3, with 12 bases identical to TRBD2. The V and J ends lost 4 bases and 1 base, in that order; junction bases with no gene match: 4. The CDR3 has 16 amino acids. Looked up from germline, CDR1 is SGHRS and CDR2 is YFSETQ. Written as DNA, the CDR3 is TGCGCCAGCAGCCCTCGGACTAGCGGGGGCACAGATACGCAGTATTTT. Its translation: CASSPRTSGGTDTQYF.

The V and J genes are TRBV19 and TRBJ1-5; 7 bases agree with TRBD1. Trimming cost V 8 bases and J 9 bases; bases outside gene matches: 13. The CDR3 contains 14 residues. CDR1 and CDR2 (germline): LNHDA, SQIVND (reference sequence). The CDR3 spells CASGRDSGRGPQHF. Here the CDR3 DNA reads TGTGCCAGTGGGCGGGACAGCGGACGTGGGCCCCAGCATTTT.

Only one count was recorded for this clone. The chain joins TRBV6-5 to TRBJ2-5, with 7 bases that match TRBD2. V gave up 0 bases and J gave up 1 base; unmatched junction bases: 5. The CDR3 extends over 16 amino acids. Germline CDR1 reads MNHEY; CDR2 reads SVGAGI. The DNA for the CDR3 is TGTGCCAGCAGTTACTCGGGCGGGAGCCCCCAAGAGACCCAGTACTTC. It encodes CASSYSGGSPQETQYF.

The chain combines TRBV7-2 with TRBJ2-5; no clear D. Trimming pared 8 bases from V and 5 bases from J, leaving 9 bases between. CDR1 and CDR2 from the germline V gene are SGHTA and FQGNSA. This CDR3 is 11 amino acids long. This CDR3 reads CASSEWETQYF. CDR3 sequence (DNA): TGTGCCAGCTCTGAGTGGGAGACCCAGTACTTC.

This chain links TRBV7-6 with TRBJ2-6; unclear D gene. Per the germline V gene, CDR1 is SGHVS and CDR2 is FNYEAQ. V lost 0 bases and J 2 bases, leaving 8 bases between the germline ends. This CDR3 is 16 amino acids long. The CDR3 protein is CASSLAPVAGANVLTF. The CDR3 DNA follows: TGTGCCAGCAGCTTAGCGCCGGTGGCTGGGGCCAACGTCCTGACTTTC.

The rearrangement joins TRBV15 to TRBJ1-1, with no clear D. V was clipped by 2 bases and J by 0 bases, with 4 bases between them. The CDR3 has 13 amino acids. CDR1 and CDR2 from the germline V gene are LNHNV and YYDKDF (reference sequence). CDR3 sequence (DNA): TGTGCCACCAGCAGACAGTTGAACACTGAAGCTTTCTTT. Translated, it gives CATSRQLNTEAFF.

The chain links TRBV19 to TRBJ2-7, with TRBD1 matching 7 bases. Germline values: CDR1 LNHDA, CDR2 SQIVND (reference sequence). V was pared by 6 bases and J by 1 base, with 9 bases of the junction left unmatched. There are 15 residues in the CDR3. This CDR3 is CASSRFRDRSYEQYF. The CDR3 DNA is TGTGCCAGTAGCCGATTCCGGGACAGATCCTACGAGCAGTACTTC. Combining the CDR3 with reference TRBV19 and TRBJ2-7 gives the whole variable domain DGGITQSPKYLFRKEGQNVTLSCEQNLNHDAMYWYRQDPGQGLRLIYYSQIVNDFQKGDIAEGYSVSREKKESFPLTVTSAQKNPTAFYLCASSRFRDRSYEQYFGPGTRLTVT.

J is TRBJ1-2 and V is TRBV12-3 or TRBV12-4; 11 nucleotides agree with TRBD1. The CDR3 extends over 13 amino acids. The junction had 0 bases not matched to a gene; V was cut back by 1 base and J by 8 bases. CDR3 loop: CASSLGTGGGYTF. For the CDR3, the DNA is TGTGCCAGCAGTTTAGGGACAGGGGGCGGCTACACCTTC.

This sequence joins TRBV18 and TRBJ2-7; D may be TRBD1 (5 bases). The V gene lost 2 bases and the J gene lost 1 base, with 6 bases spanning the gap. The CDR3 loop spans 13 amino acids. Germline V lookup: CDR1 KGHSH, CDR2 LQKENI. The CDR3 sequence is CASSPGASYEQYF. The CDR3 DNA reads TGTGCCAGCTCACCAGGGGCGTCCTACGAGCAGTACTTC. Complete variable domain (other parts from reference TRBV18 and TRBJ2-7): NAGVMQNPRHLVRRRGQEARLRCSPMKGHSHVYWYRQLPEEGLKFMVYLQKENIIDESGMPKERFSAEFPKEGPSILRIQQVVRGDSAAYFCASSPGASYEQYFGPGTRLTVT.

The rearrangement joins TRBV6-5 to TRBJ2-7; tentatively, D is TRBD1 (5 bases). V lost 0 bases, J lost 2 bases, and 8 bases lay in between. In germline, CDR1 is MNHEY, CDR2 SVGAGI. The CDR3 has 14 amino acids. The CDR3 region is CASSYSGATYEQYF. CDR3 nucleotides: TGTGCCAGCAGTTACTCAGGGGCTACCTACGAGCAGTACTTC.

V and J are TRBV6-5 and TRBJ2-5; weak D call: TRBD2 (6 bases). The V end lost 5 bases, the J end lost 5 bases, and 18 bases lay between the germline ends. The CDR3 runs to 15 residues. CDR1 and CDR2 from the germline V gene are MNHEY and SVGAGI. In DNA, the CDR3 is TGTGCCAGCAGTACGGCCGGGAGCGTTATGGAGACCCAGTACTTC. Protein sequence: CASSTAGSVMETQYF.

The chain recombines TRBV3-1 (or the pseudogene TRBV3-2) with TRBJ2-3; D gene ambiguous. CDR1 is LGHDT and CDR2 is YNNKEL in the germline V gene (reference sequence). V was trimmed by 1 base and J by 4 bases, leaving 15 bases between them. The CDR3 spans 16 residues. This CDR3 is CASSQGQRHQSDTQYF. The CDR3 nucleotides are TGTGCCAGCAGCCAAGGCCAGCGTCATCAATCAGATACGCAGTATTTT.

This chain connects TRBV11-3 to TRBJ2-3; 11 nucleotides agree with TRBD1. In germline, CDR1 is SGHNT, CDR2 YENEEA. Trimming removed 4 bases from V and 4 bases from J; junction bases left unmatched: 7. The CDR3 extends over 16 amino acids. CDR3 loop: CASSSRGTGGADTQYF. The CDR3 region has the DNA TGTGCCAGCAGCTCCAGAGGGACAGGGGGGGCAGATACGCAGTATTTT.

V usage is TRBV28 and J usage is TRBJ2-5; 7 nucleotides align to TRBD2. V lost 6 bases to trimming and J lost 5 bases; unmatched junction nucleotides: 6. The CDR3 length is 13 residues. Germline lookup yields CDR1 MDHEN and CDR2 SYDVKM. This CDR3 reads CASSLVAGETQYF. The CDR3, as DNA: TGTGCCAGCAGCTTGGTAGCGGGTGAGACCCAGTACTTC.

This clone occurred a few times. The genes are TRBV4-3 and TRBJ1-5; the D is unclear. This CDR3 is built from 13 residues. From germline, CDR1 is LGHNA and CDR2 YSLEER. The V end was cut by 0 bases, the J end by 5 bases, with 5 bases between. Here the CDR3 reads CASSQERYQPQHF. The DNA for the CDR3 is TGCGCCAGCAGCCAAGAACGGTATCAGCCCCAGCATTTT.

The gene calls are TRBV7-2 and TRBJ1-3; D not certain. V was clipped by 1 base and J by 3 bases, with 4 bases between them. This CDR3 region has 13 residues. Germline V gives CDR1 SGHTA, CDR2 FQGNSA. Here the CDR3 reads CASSLVVGNTIYF. In DNA, the CDR3 is TGTGCCAGCAGCTTAGTAGTTGGAAACACCATATATTTT.